This T cell receptor (beta chain) was sequenced for a study of blood T cell repertoires in COVID-19. Whole-study context: Acute and convalescent COVID-19 samples came from the United States, Italy and Spain. PBMCs, B-cell-depleted T cells, or T cells provided the cDNA or gDNA that made up the material.

This clone occurred once. The germline CDR1 and CDR2 sequences are LGHDT and YNNKEL (reference sequence). Trimming took 1 base from V and 4 from J; bases not matched to a gene: 6. The CDR3 totals 16 residues. As originally analysed: Amplification of reference gene primers was used by the study to estimate nucleated cell counts. The table came from immunoSEQ multiplex PCR; TCRdb's copy has only in-frame clones and leaves some out. The V and J calls and clone size come from that table; D and trimming were worked out from the DNA. Of some 230,000 clones in the sample, around 83% were seen once. This rearrangement joins TRBV3-1 (or the pseudogene TRBV3-2) to TRBJ2-1; TRBD2 aligns across 8 bases. The clonotype was recovered from a man between 45 and 60 years old who had recovered from COVID-19. The sample taken for sequencing was peripheral blood. DNA for the CDR3: TGTGCCAGCAGCCAAGCGGGAGGGCCTAAGTACAATGAGCAGTTCTTC. The encoded protein is CASSQAGGPKYNEQFF.